Shown below are 14 T cell receptor beta chains from a single sample sequenced in a study of blood T cells in healthy people across ages. Sample-barcoded 5' priming and a J-beta primer mix drove a second PCR of about 6 to 12 cycles. TCRdb re-derived calls from the 5' RACE reads in MiXCR, one entry per CDR3 protein. The table shows 1,300,000 or so distinct CDR3 sequences, with 59% occurring only once. The sample was blood. The source of these receptors is a man younger than 30 in good health.

The CDR3 spells CATRGASGYTF. DNA for the CDR3: TGTGCCACCAGGGGTGCGAGTGGCTACACCTTC. The chain employs TRBV15 and TRBJ1-2; D gene uncertain. Trimming shortened V by 6 bases and J by 7 bases, and 9 bases separated the two germline ends. Germline V lookup: CDR1 LNHNV, CDR2 YYDKDF (reference sequence). The CDR3 runs 11 residues.

This clonotype was seen only a few times. This chain uses TRBV28 with TRBJ2-3; possibly TRBD1 or TRBD2 for D (5 bases each). Per germline, CDR1 MDHEN and CDR2 SYDVKM. The V and J ends lost 4 bases and 4 bases respectively, with 15 bases between them. The CDR3 covers 15 residues. For the CDR3, the DNA is TGTGCCAGCAGTTCGGGGCAGGGAGACCCAGATACGCAGTATTTT. Protein: CASSSGQGDPDTQYF.

The J gene is TRBJ2-1, the V gene TRBV7-2; D is uncertain. CDR1 and CDR2 from the germline V gene are SGHTA and FQGNSA. V lost 5 bases and J lost 12, with 11 bases in between. CDR3 size: 11 residues. DNA for the CDR3: TGTGCCAGCAGCCCCAGCCAGTCGCAGTTCTTC. Encoded protein: CASSPSQSQFF.

V and J are TRBV10-3 and TRBJ2-5; 9 bases are a match to TRBD1. Trimming removed 5 bases from V and 2 bases from J; junction bases left unmatched: 9. CDR1 and CDR2 from the germline V gene are ENHRY and SYGVKD. CDR3 length: 16 residues. Written as DNA, the CDR3 is TGTGCCATCAGTTCACCGGGACAGGGACTTCAAGAGACCCAGTACTTC. Its protein product is CAISSPGQGLQETQYF.

The chain uses TRBV20-1 and TRBJ1-4; D is possibly TRBD1 (5 bases). The CDR3 length is 14 residues. The V gene lost 1 base and the J gene lost 4 bases, with 10 bases spanning the gap. Germline CDR1 and CDR2: DFQATT and SNEGSKA (reference sequence). CDR3 DNA: TGCAGTGCTAGAGTGGGGGAAGTTAATGAAAAACTGTTTTTT. This codes for CSARVGEVNEKLFF.

This chain links TRBV5-6 with TRBJ2-7, with a weak D call TRBD2 (6 bases). CDR3 length: 17 residues. Germline CDR1 and CDR2: SGHDT and YYEEEE. V shed 3 bases and J shed 0 bases, with 19 bases lying between them. CDR3 sequence: CASSSEGLKSLSYEQYF. CDR3 sequence (DNA): TGTGCCAGCAGCTCGGAGGGACTCAAGTCCCTCTCCTACGAGCAGTACTTC.

The rearrangement links TRBV28 to TRBJ2-5, with TRBD1 as a possible D gene (7 bases). The DNA matches TRBJ2-7 better at its end, which makes the J call doubtful. CDR1 and CDR2 from the germline V gene are MDHEN and SYDVKM. The CDR3 is 14 amino acids. CDR3 DNA sequence: TGTGCCAGCAGTTTTCAGGGGGGTCCCTACGAGCAGTACTTC. Protein sequence: CASSFQGGPYEQYF.

This chain links TRBV4-1 with TRBJ2-5, with TRBD2 matching over 9 bases. This CDR3 comprises 18 residues. Germline V gives CDR1 MGHRA, CDR2 YSYEKL. J gave up 11 bases and V 4 bases, and 23 bases lay outside the gene matches. The CDR3 DNA reads as TGCGCCAGCAGCCTCCTCCTTTCGGCGGGGGGGTCGTACAATGAGCAGTACTTC. Protein: CASSLLLSAGGSYNEQYF.

As for this clonotype: Since no conserved phenylalanine or tryptophan closes the CDR3, a read error is the likely cause. The genes are TRBV3-1 and TRBJ2-5; the match to TRBD1 covers 7 bases. Germline V gene data show CDR1 as LGHDT and CDR2 as YNNKEL (reference sequence). Trimming at V came to 1 base and at J to 0 bases, leaving 5 bases not matched to a gene. The CDR3 loop spans 16 amino acids. The DNA for the CDR3 is TGTGCCAGCAGCCAAGCGGACAGGAACTACCAAGAGACCCAGTACGGC. It specifies CASSQADRNYQETQYG.

The chain uses TRBV6-6 and TRBJ2-3; the match to TRBD2 covers 9 bases. The CDR3 is made up of 15 amino acids. With 5 bases clipped from V and 0 bases from J, the junction kept 3 bases outside the gene matches. Germline V lookup: CDR1 MNHNY, CDR2 SVGAGI (reference sequence). The CDR3 protein is CASSPSGISTDTQYF. The CDR3 region has the DNA TGTGCCAGCAGTCCTAGCGGGATAAGCACAGATACGCAGTATTTT.

The chain couples TRBV4-3 to TRBJ2-1; 7 bases match TRBD2. CDR1 is LGHNA and CDR2 is YSLEER in the germline V gene. Trimming took 3 bases from V and 0 from J; bases not matched to a gene: 8. This CDR3 is built from 17 residues. DNA of the CDR3: TGCGCCAGCAGCCATGTGGAGCGGGGCAGCTCCTACAATGAGCAGTTCTTC. Translated, it gives CASSHVERGSSYNEQFF.

The chain combines TRBV7-2 with TRBJ2-3; the match to TRBD2 covers 16 bases. Germline CDR1 SGHTA, CDR2 FQGNSA. V gave up 1 base and J gave up 4 bases; unmatched junction bases: 5. The CDR3 consists of 18 residues. CDR3 residues: CASSLVGTSGGASDTQYF. The DNA for the CDR3 is TGTGCCAGCAGCTTAGTAGGGACTAGCGGGGGGGCATCAGATACGCAGTATTTT.

There are a few counts of this clonotype. The genes are TRBV27 and TRBJ2-1; 7 bases are shared with TRBD1. Unmatched junction bases numbered 11, after V lost 10 bases and J lost 8 bases. There are 13 residues in the CDR3. The germline CDR1 and CDR2 sequences are MNHEY and SMNVEV (reference sequence). The CDR3 coding sequence is TGTGCCACCCAGGGACAGTCGAGGCATGAGCAGTTCTTC. Protein sequence: CATQGQSRHEQFF.

This clonotype was counted a single time. The rearrangement uses TRBV6-1 and TRBJ2-1, with 8 positions matching TRBD2. The trim removed 6 bases at V and 5 bases at J, leaving 9 bases unmatched. CDR3 size: 15 residues. Germline V gene lookup returns CDR1 MNHNS and CDR2 SASEGT. CDR3 residues: CASRAGTSMNNEQFF. In DNA form, the CDR3 reads TGTGCCAGCAGAGCCGGGACTAGTATGAACAATGAGCAGTTCTTC.